This entry describes one TCR beta chain. Ten or more counts support this clone. The antigen it recognizes is unknown. The observed sequence ends 3 residues before the CDR3 terminus, with the missing tail filled in from the germline J gene. These data are taken from a study of T cell clonality in common variable immunodeficiency (dated by TCRdb to between 2015 and 2017). Study-wide findings and limitations: Patient heterogeneity within the CVID cohort put limits on correlating repertoire features with clinical complications. According to the authors, figuring out what caused the increased clonality in CVID would require sequencing the repertoires of T cell subpopulations. Healthy controls shared more TCRbeta clones with each other than CVID subjects shared among themselves (p < 0.0001). Even though DNA input was the same, control samples had an average of roughly 76,000 unique sequences each, compared with 30,000 to 40,000 in CVID samples. TCRbeta clonality was higher in CVID subjects than in healthy controls (t-test p = 0.018), and the increase was most characteristic of about a third of subjects. Fewer deletions and N-nucleotide insertions were reportedly observed in CVID TCRbeta sequences, and highly modified clones with 13 or more V deletions were reportedly absent from CVID TCRbeta sequences.

For sequencing input, CVID and control samples contributed equivalent amounts of genomic DNA. For every sample, a 60 bp segment covering the rearranged TCRbeta CDR3 region was amplified and then sequenced. TCRbeta amplification used the immunoSEQ assay, a bias-corrected multiplex PCR with high-throughput sequencing. As for the original processing: Every unique nucleotide sequence counted as a clone and was annotated with V, D and J genes, copy number and frequency. Sequences were labeled productive if in frame, and non-productive if out of frame or containing stop codons. Clonality was calculated from Shannon's entropy as previously described. The predicted amino acid sequences of productive clones were used to derive the mean CDR3 Kyte-Doolittle hydropathy. The R hclust function was used to hierarchically cluster scaled V gene usage with Manhattan distance and complete linkage. Sharing of clones by CDR3 amino acid sequence was evaluated by resampling 12 repertoires per group over 100 rounds. Repertoires were searched for approximately 70 published EBV-specific and around 230 published CMV-specific TCRbeta sequences. A couple of CVID samples yielding fewer than 10,000 sequences were excluded from analysis, leaving approximately 42 CVID repertoires. Entries here come from immuneACCESS through TCRdb and include only in-frame sequences with V and J called. Some clones fail to appear in such tables; in the studies checked, an unresolved V gene covers under half of the shortfall, and the cause of the remainder is unknown. The V and J calls and clone size come from that table; D and trimming were worked out from the DNA. The sample features 40,000 to 45,000 clones, and none is a singleton. 0.68% of the sample comes from the top ten.

Predominantly Caucasian heritage was noted among both the CVID patients and the healthy controls. Heparinized peripheral whole blood samples of about 5 to 8 ml were collected from each donor. Genomic DNA from adults with common variable immune deficiency (CVID) and from healthy adult controls was used to sequence TCRbeta CDR3 repertoires. A total of some 22 healthy adult volunteers (around 12 female and roughly ten male; age range roughly 23 to 75 years, mean age about 34) were included in the control group. Diluted blood was density-centrifuged over Hypaque 1077 or Ficoll-Paque to isolate peripheral blood mononuclear cells. Genomic DNA was extracted from unsorted mononuclear cells by Qiagen column purification or by a centrifugation-based method. CDR1 and CDR2 (MDHEN, SYDVKM) derive from the germline V gene. Reading from cysteine to phenylalanine, the CDR3 counts 15 amino acids. Sequencing covers 36 bases of the CDR3, shown here with the frame starting at base 1. At the junction V is shortened by 6 bases and J by 0 bases; bases outside the gene matches: 8.

Input material: peripheral blood mononuclear cells. The sequence links TRBV28 to TRBJ2-7, with 7 junctional bases fitting TRBD1. This TCR derives from a person aged 18 to 75 in good health. The CDR3 bases that were read are TGTGCCAGCAGCTTAGCCGGGACAGTCTCCTACGAG. This encodes CASSLAGTVSYE. The whole CDR3 sequence is CASSLAGTVSYEQYF.